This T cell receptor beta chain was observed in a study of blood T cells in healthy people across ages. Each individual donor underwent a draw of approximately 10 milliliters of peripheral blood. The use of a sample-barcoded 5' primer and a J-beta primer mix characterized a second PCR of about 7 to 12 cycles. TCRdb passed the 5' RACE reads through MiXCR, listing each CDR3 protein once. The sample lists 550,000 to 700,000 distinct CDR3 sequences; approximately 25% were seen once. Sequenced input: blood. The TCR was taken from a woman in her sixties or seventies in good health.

This chain's CDR3 is CASSLAGRDEAFF. DNA of the CDR3: TGTGCCAGCAGCTTAGCAGGGAGGGATGAAGCTTTCTTT. The J gene is TRBJ1-1, the V gene TRBV11-3; D perhaps matches TRBD1 (5 bases). V was shortened by 1 base and J by 7 bases, with 10 bases between the two germline ends. Germline CDR1 SGHNT, CDR2 YENEEA. CDR3 size: 13 residues.